Here is one T cell receptor beta chain with its context. What it binds is unknown. The data derive from a study of graft-versus-host responses after intestinal transplantation. The CDR3 is 16 amino acids. Germline V gene lookup returns CDR1 SGHTA and CDR2 FQGNSA. With 3 bases clipped from V and 3 bases from J, the junction kept 8 bases outside the gene matches. Method: immunoSEQ multiplex PCR; TCRdb's copy keeps in-frame clones and lacks some. The profile covers approximately 110,000 clones, with about 92% appearing a single time and about 0.25% taken by the ten largest. The clonotype comes from a human donor who was the organ donor for an intestinal transplant. The chain is built from TRBV7-2 and TRBJ2-1; 7 nucleotides agree with TRBD2. This material consisted of unstimulated CD4+ T cells sorted from spleen or lymph node cells, taken before transplant. The CDR3, as DNA: TGTGCCAGCAGCTTTTTTCCTAGCGGATTCTACAATGAGCAGTTCTTC. Its translation: CASSFFPSGFYNEQFF.